These 9 T cell receptor beta chains originate from one sample sequenced in a study of T cell repertoires in cytomegalovirus infection. TCRdb reprocessed the reads with MiXCR, giving one entry per CDR3 protein. The repertoire holds some 600,000 distinct CDR3 sequences, with 20% to 25% as singletons. The sequenced material came from CD8+ T cells from PBMCs. The origin of the receptors is a human donor in good health (CMV status not recorded). Some clones in this sample may be carry-over from other donors' samples.

This clonotype was observed at least ten times. This chain joins TRBV28 and TRBJ1-2, with unresolved D. V lost 5 bases to trimming and J lost 2 bases, with 12 bases between them. CDR1 and CDR2 from the germline V gene are MDHEN and SYDVKM. There are 14 residues in the CDR3. The CDR3 bases are TGTGCCAGCAGTCCCGGACCGGAGAACTATGGCTACACCTTC. Translation: CASSPGPENYGYTF.

Comments on this clonotype: A much larger clonotype is one base distant, so this may be a read error. The chain couples TRBV7-6 to TRBJ2-3; TRBD1 matches 9 bases. Unmatched junction bases numbered 10, after V lost 4 bases and J lost 2 bases. Germline V gene sequence: CDR1 SGHVS, CDR2 FNYEAQ. The CDR3 spans 17 residues. Here the CDR3 DNA reads TGTGCCAGCAGCTCTCCACCGGGACAGGGATCCACAGATACGCAGTATTTT. As protein: CASSSPPGQGSTDTQYF.

The J gene is TRBJ2-2, the V gene TRBV15; 11 nucleotides agree with TRBD2. Losses at the gene ends were 4 bases for V and 5 bases for J; bases not matched to a gene: 12. The CDR3 length is 18 residues. The V gene's germline CDR1 is LNHNV and CDR2 YYDKDF (reference sequence). The CDR3: CATSTTSGEKGVTGELFF. In nucleotides, the CDR3 is TGTGCCACCAGCACGACTAGCGGGGAGAAGGGAGTAACCGGGGAGCTGTTTTTT.

This clonotype has ten or more counts. The chain carries TRBV28 and TRBJ1-6, with D hard to call. The CDR3 spans 16 residues. Per germline, CDR1 MDHEN and CDR2 SYDVKM. Trimming shortened V by 7 bases and J by 0 bases, and 13 bases separated the two germline ends. The CDR3 sequence is CASIQGPLSYNSPLHF. In DNA, the CDR3 is TGTGCCAGCATCCAAGGACCACTCTCCTATAATTCACCCCTCCACTTT.

This clonotype was observed a handful of times. The chain links TRBV5-1 to TRBJ2-1; 9 bases are a match to TRBD1. After removal of 2 bases from V and 6 bases from J, the junction contained 9 bases not matched to a gene. Germline V lookup: CDR1 SGHRS, CDR2 YFSETQ. This CDR3 contains 16 residues. Here the CDR3 reads CASSFKTGGDANEQFF. The CDR3 region has the DNA TGCGCCAGCAGCTTTAAGACAGGGGGGGATGCCAATGAGCAGTTCTTC.

This clonotype is a singleton in its sample. The genes are TRBV2 and TRBJ2-7, with D perhaps given as TRBD1 or TRBD2 (5 bases each). V was trimmed by 4 bases and J by 10 bases, leaving 11 bases between them. This CDR3 contains 11 residues. Germline assignment: CDR1 SNHLY and CDR2 FYNNEI. CDR3 nucleotides: TGTGCCAGCAGTGCAGGGACGGATCAGTACGTC. It specifies CASSAGTDQYV.

V gene TRBV28 combines with J gene TRBJ2-3; 8 nucleotides agree with TRBD2. The junction had 7 bases not matched to a gene; V was cut back by 3 bases and J by 5 bases. The CDR3 spans 15 residues. Per germline, CDR1 MDHEN and CDR2 SYDVKM. The DNA of the CDR3 is TGTGCCAGCAGTTTCGGCGGGGGGCGTCAAGATACGCAGTATTTT. Protein sequence: CASSFGGGRQDTQYF.

In its sample, this clonotype was seen a few times. The rearrangement links TRBV6-5 to TRBJ2-1; possibly TRBD1 for D (6 bases). The CDR3 is made up of 13 amino acids. Trimming pared 5 bases from V and 10 bases from J, leaving 15 bases between. From germline, CDR1 is MNHEY and CDR2 SVGAGI. As DNA, the CDR3 is TGTGCCAGCAGTATCGGGACACTAAACGAGCAGTTCTTC. Translating gives CASSIGTLNEQFF.

The rearrangement uses TRBV6-1 and TRBJ1-1; no reliable D call. Germline CDR1 and CDR2: MNHNS and SASEGT. CDR3 length equals 14 residues. Trimming removed 7 bases at V and 4 bases at J, with 16 bases between. CDR3 sequence: CASTKAVAGTEAFF. CDR3 sequence (DNA): TGTGCCAGCACCAAGGCAGTTGCGGGCACTGAAGCTTTCTTT.